The 15 T cell receptor beta chains below come from one sample, sequenced in a study of T cell repertoires in cytomegalovirus infection. MiXCR was run by TCRdb on the reads, yielding one entry per CDR3 protein. The profile shows about 700,000 distinct CDR3 sequences, 30% to 40% of them singletons. Their target antigens are unknown. The input for sequencing was cultured PBMCs, taken from culture after CMV antigen stimulation. These receptors originate from a human donor in good health (CMV status not recorded). Some clones in this sample may be carry-over from other donors' samples.

The CDR3 sequence: CASSFEGSDTQYF. In nucleotides, the CDR3 is TGTGCCAGCAGTTTCGAGGGTTCAGATACGCAGTATTTT. V and J are TRBV2 and TRBJ2-3, with D possibly TRBD2 on 5 matching bases. This CDR3 has 13 amino acids. The ends were cut back, 5 bases at V and 4 bases at J, with 10 bases in the middle. Germline V lookup: CDR1 SNHLY, CDR2 FYNNEI. Full variable domain (rest looked up from reference TRBV2 and TRBJ2-3): EPEVTQTPSHQVTQMGQEVILRCVPISNHLYFYWYRQILGQKVEFLVSFYNNEISEKSEIFDDQFSVERPDGSNFTLKIRSTKLEDSAMYFCASSFEGSDTQYFGPGTRLTVL.

This clonotype was observed at least ten times. This chain links TRBV7-2 with TRBJ2-5, with D maybe TRBD2 (6 bases). CDR3 size: 16 residues. The germline CDR1 and CDR2 sequences are SGHTA and FQGNSA. V was clipped by 1 base and J by 4 bases, with 16 bases between them. CDR3 loop: CASSLGRRAIGETQYF. CDR3 sequence (DNA): TGTGCCAGCAGCTTAGGGCGGAGGGCCATAGGAGAGACCCAGTACTTC.

The chain is built from TRBV6-5 and TRBJ2-5, with 7 bases fitting TRBD1. The germline gives CDR1 MNHEY, CDR2 SVGAGI. The CDR3 contains 19 residues. V shed 1 base and J 0 bases; nucleotides not matched to a gene: 14. The CDR3 is CASSYYSATGVPYQETQYF. CDR3 nucleotide sequence: TGTGCCAGCAGTTACTATTCCGCCACAGGGGTCCCGTACCAAGAGACCCAGTACTTC.

This clonotype has just a few counts. The gene calls are TRBV10-2 and TRBJ2-1, with a weak D call TRBD1 (5 bases). V lost 6 bases to trimming and J lost 9 bases, with 12 bases between them. CDR3 length: 12 residues. Germline V gene data show CDR1 as WSHSY and CDR2 as SAAADI. The CDR3 region has the DNA TGCGCCAGCAGCCCCAGGGCGACTGAGCAGTTCTTC. Residues: CASSPRATEQFF.

In this sample, this clonotype turned up a few times. The gene calls are TRBV2 and TRBJ2-3; D call uncertain. Germline CDR1 is SNHLY and CDR2 is FYNNEI. CDR3 length: 14 amino acids. V dropped 1 base and J dropped 3 bases, with 8 bases sitting between them. CDR3 DNA: TGTGCCAGCAGTGAAGGGTTCGATACAGATACGCAGTATTTT. Its translation is CASSEGFDTDTQYF.

CDR3 in amino acids: CASSQILGQTEAFF. The DNA of the CDR3 is TGTGCCAGCAGTCAAATTTTAGGACAGACTGAAGCTTTCTTT. The chain employs TRBV6-5 and TRBJ1-1, with a weak D call TRBD1 (6 bases). From germline, CDR1 is MNHEY and CDR2 SVGAGI. Trimming left V 5 bases short and J 5 bases short, with 15 bases between. The CDR3 length is 14 residues.

The chain has TRBV7-8 and TRBJ2-1; possibly TRBD2 for D (5 bases). The V end was cut by 0 bases, the J end by 10 bases, with 10 bases between. Germline values: CDR1 SGHVS, CDR2 FQNEAQ. The CDR3 is 13 amino acids. For the CDR3, the DNA is TGTGCCAGCAGCTTAGCCAGAACGGGGGAGCAGTTCTTC. It encodes CASSLARTGEQFF.

V and J are TRBV20-1 and TRBJ2-7; 10 positions match TRBD1. The CDR3 has 17 residues. The germline CDR1 and CDR2 sequences are DFQATT and SNEGSKA (reference sequence). J gave up 6 bases and V 3 bases, and 17 bases lay outside the gene matches. The chain's CDR3 is CSASTGTGVAGAFEQYF. The DNA for the CDR3 is TGCAGTGCTAGCACCGGGACAGGGGTGGCGGGAGCTTTCGAGCAGTACTTC.

The chain carries TRBV29-1 and TRBJ1-2; D gene ambiguous. The germline V gene has CDR1 SQVTM and CDR2 ANQGSEA. Trimming cost V 4 bases and J 2 bases, with 14 bases left between them. CDR3 length equals 14 residues. In nucleotides, the CDR3 is TGCAGCGTTGCTTACCTTACCGCGAACTATGGCTACACCTTC. This translates into CSVAYLTANYGYTF.

This rearrangement joins TRBV6-1 to TRBJ2-5; D is unclear. The CDR3 consists of 18 residues. V lost 2 bases and J 5 bases, leaving 24 bases between the germline ends. CDR1 is MNHNS, CDR2 SASEGT, per germline. CDR3 sequence (DNA): TGTGCCAGCAGTGAATATCGTAAGGTGGGCCGGCAGAGGGAGACCCAGTACTTC. As protein: CASSEYRKVGRQRETQYF.

This clonotype has only a few counts. The gene calls are TRBV12-3 or TRBV12-4 and TRBJ1-4, with 8 positions matching TRBD1. The trim removed 6 bases at V and 0 bases at J, leaving 6 bases unmatched. This CDR3 is 16 amino acids long. CDR3: CASRGQGNPTNEKLFF. CDR3 coding DNA: TGTGCCAGCAGAGGACAGGGAAATCCAACTAATGAAAAACTGTTTTTT.

This clonotype has more than one count but fewer than ten. The V call is TRBV10-3, the J call TRBJ1-1, with D tentatively TRBD1 (6 bases). The CDR3 extends over 17 amino acids. Trimming left V 4 bases short and J 0 bases short, with 18 bases between. CDR1 ENHRY and CDR2 SYGVKD come from the germline V gene. This CDR3 reads CAISVSPGGQMNTEAFF. The CDR3 DNA sequence: TGTGCCATCAGTGTCTCCCCGGGGGGACAAATGAACACTGAAGCTTTCTTT.

The rearrangement links TRBV6-6 to TRBJ2-3; D tentatively reads TRBD1 or TRBD2 (5 bases each). CDR3 size: 15 residues. V gave up 2 bases and J gave up 0 bases, with 9 bases separating them. Germline V gene sequence: CDR1 MNHNY, CDR2 SVGAGI (reference sequence). In nucleotides, the CDR3 is TGTGCCAGCAGTTACGAGGGGTCTAGCACAGATACGCAGTATTTT. Translation: CASSYEGSSTDTQYF.

The chain employs TRBV19 and TRBJ1-1; D is perhaps TRBD1 (5 bases). The CDR3 has 15 amino acids. The germline V and J ends were trimmed by 7 bases and 3 bases, with 18 bases remaining between them. Germline V gene lookup returns CDR1 LNHDA and CDR2 SQIVND (reference sequence). The CDR3 DNA follows: TGTGCCAGTAACTTAGGGACTGTCCCCCACACTGAAGCTTTCTTT. Translating gives CASNLGTVPHTEAFF.

The chain has TRBV7-2 and TRBJ1-2; a weak D match, TRBD1 (6 bases). This CDR3 region has 14 residues. Per germline, CDR1 SGHTA and CDR2 FQGNSA. Trimming took off 1 base at V and 8 bases at J, with 14 bases between the two ends. CDR3 DNA: TGTGCCAGCAGCTTAGGTGTGGGGGCTCGGGGCTACACCTTC. Translating gives CASSLGVGARGYTF. The full variable domain, completed using reference TRBV7-2 and TRBJ1-2, is GAGVSQSPSNKVTEKGKDVELRCDPISGHTALYWYRQSLGQGLEFLIYFQGNSAPDKSGLPSDRFSAERTGGSVSTLTIQRTQQEDSAVYLCASSLGVGARGYTFGSGTRLTVV.